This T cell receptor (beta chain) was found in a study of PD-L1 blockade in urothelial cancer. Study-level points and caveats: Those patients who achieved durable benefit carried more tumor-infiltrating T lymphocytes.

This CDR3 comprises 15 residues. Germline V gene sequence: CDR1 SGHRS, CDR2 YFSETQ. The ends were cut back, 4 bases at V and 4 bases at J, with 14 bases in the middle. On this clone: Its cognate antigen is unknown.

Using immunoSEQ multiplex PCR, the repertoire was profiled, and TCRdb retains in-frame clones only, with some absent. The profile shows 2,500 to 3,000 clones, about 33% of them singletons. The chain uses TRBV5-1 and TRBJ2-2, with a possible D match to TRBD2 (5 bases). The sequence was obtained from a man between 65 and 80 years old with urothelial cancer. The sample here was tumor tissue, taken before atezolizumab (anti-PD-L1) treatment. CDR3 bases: TGCGCCAGCAGCAGTGGGTCGGGGTTCACCGGGGAGCTGTTTTTT. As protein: CASSSGSGFTGELFF.